This is a list of T cell receptor beta chains from one sample in a study of T cells after yellow fever vaccination. TCRdb passed the 5' RACE reads through MiXCR, listing each CDR3 protein once. The sample carries over 130,000 distinct CDR3 sequences, 6.5% to 8.5% recorded once. The sequenced sample was CD4+ T cells sorted from PBMCs, obtained 5 days after the yellow fever booster vaccination. The source is a man under 40 who received the YFV17D yellow fever vaccine. Each CDR3 is given with its conserved first and last residue. A D gene is named only where the DNA matches it firmly. Clone size is given for some rows only: seen once, a few or many times, or a class if the clone is expanded.

>TRBV28|many|TRBJ2-3|TRBD2
CASSEASGRTADTQYF
TGTGCCAGCAGTGAGGCTAGCGGGAGGACCGCAGATACGCAGTATTTT
>TRBV6-5|many|TRBJ2-1|TRBD2
CASGTSGYNEQFF
TGTGCCAGCGGGACTAGCGGTTACAATGAGCAGTTCTTC
>TRBV19|-|TRBJ2-2|TRBD1
CASSITGGSGELFF
TGTGCCAGTAGTATTACAGGGGGGTCCGGGGAGCTGTTTTTT
>TRBV5-1|many|TRBJ2-1|TRBD1
CASSTSGQVYYNEQFF
TGCGCCAGCAGCACCTCGGGACAGGTCTATTACAATGAGCAGTTCTTC
>TRBV20-1|many|TRBJ2-3|-
CSAEPGHWADTQYF
TGCAGTGCAGAGCCGGGCCACTGGGCAGATACGCAGTATTTT
>TRBV30|-|TRBJ2-1|TRBD2
CAWSLGGSLDEQFF
TGTGCCTGGAGTCTGGGCGGGAGTTTGGATGAGCAGTTCTTC
>TRBV20-1|many|TRBJ2-7|TRBD1
CSARFPGQHSSYEQYF
TGCAGTGCTAGGTTTCCGGGACAGCACAGCTCCTACGAGCAGTACTTC
>TRBV10-3|many|TRBJ2-2|-
CAVQRAGELFF
TGTGCCGTACAAAGGGCCGGGGAGCTGTTTTTT
>TRBV20-1|many|TRBJ2-3|-
CSGLSPGRERTDTQYF
TGCAGTGGCCTTTCTCCCGGCAGGGAACGCACAGATACGCAGTATTTT
>TRBV20-1|many|TRBJ1-1|-
CSARGAAGATEAFF
TGCAGTGCTAGAGGGGCGGCGGGTGCCACTGAAGCTTTCTTT
>TRBV5-1|many|TRBJ1-1|-
CASSSPTEAFF
TGCGCCAGCAGCTCCCCCACTGAAGCTTTCTTT
>TRBV20-1|once|TRBJ2-7|TRBD2
CSAISGRRPYEQYF
TGCAGTGCCATAAGCGGGAGACGTCCCTACGAGCAGTACTTC
>TRBV7-2|many|TRBJ2-7|TRBD1
CASSLTGAYEQYF
TGTGCCAGCAGCTTGACAGGGGCCTACGAGCAGTACTTC
>TRBV24-1|-|TRBJ2-3|-
CATSDVGIGADTQYF
TGTGCCACCAGTGATGTAGGGATAGGCGCAGATACGCAGTATTTT
>TRBV12-3/TRBV12-4|many|TRBJ2-5|-
CASSFAVQETQYF
TGTGCCAGCAGTTTCGCGGTCCAAGAGACCCAGTACTTC
>TRBV5-4|-|TRBJ1-4|-
CASSLDSRDEKLFF
TGTGCCAGCAGCTTGGACAGTCGAGATGAAAAACTGTTTTTT
>TRBV7-9|many|TRBJ1-2|-
CASSLAQGVGVVGYTF
TGTGCCAGCAGCTTAGCGCAGGGTGTGGGGGTCGTTGGCTACACCTTC
>TRBV12-5|many|TRBJ2-1|TRBD2
CASGPPPRGDNEQFF
TGTGCTAGTGGTCCTCCCCCCCGGGGGGACAATGAGCAGTTCTTC
>TRBV2|many|TRBJ2-7|-
CASSEGPREEYEQYF
TGTGCCAGCAGTGAAGGGCCCAGGGAGGAGTACGAGCAGTACTTC